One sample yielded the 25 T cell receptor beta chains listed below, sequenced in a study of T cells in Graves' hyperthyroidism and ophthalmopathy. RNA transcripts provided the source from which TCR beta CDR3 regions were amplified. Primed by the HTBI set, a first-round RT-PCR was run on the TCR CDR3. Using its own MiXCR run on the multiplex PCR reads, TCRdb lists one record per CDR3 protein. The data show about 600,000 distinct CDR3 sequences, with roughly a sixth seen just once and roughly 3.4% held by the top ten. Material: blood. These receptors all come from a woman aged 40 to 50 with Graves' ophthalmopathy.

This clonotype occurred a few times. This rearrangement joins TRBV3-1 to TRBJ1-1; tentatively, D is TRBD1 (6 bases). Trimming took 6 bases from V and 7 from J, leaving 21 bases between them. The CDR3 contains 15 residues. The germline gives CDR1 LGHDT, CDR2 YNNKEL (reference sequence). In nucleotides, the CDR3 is TGTGCCAGCAGTCTCTCCCACGGACAGAACCATGAAGCTTTCTTT. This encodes CASSLSHGQNHEAFF.

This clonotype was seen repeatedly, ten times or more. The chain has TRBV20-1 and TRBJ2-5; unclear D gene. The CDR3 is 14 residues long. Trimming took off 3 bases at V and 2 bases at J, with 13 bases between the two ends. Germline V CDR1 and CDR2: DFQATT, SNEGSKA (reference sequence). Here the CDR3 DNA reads TGCAGTGCTAGTGATACCGGGCCGCAAGAGACCCAGTACTTC. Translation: CSASDTGPQETQYF.

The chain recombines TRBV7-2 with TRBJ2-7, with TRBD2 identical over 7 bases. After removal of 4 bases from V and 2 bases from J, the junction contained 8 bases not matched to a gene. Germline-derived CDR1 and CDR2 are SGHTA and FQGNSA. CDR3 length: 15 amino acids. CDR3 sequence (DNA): TGTGCCAGCAGCTCTAGACGGGAGGCAGCCTACGAGCAGTACTTC. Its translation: CASSSRREAAYEQYF.

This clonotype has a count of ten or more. CDR3: CASSRDRAQDGYTF. The CDR3 nucleotides are TGCGCCAGCAGCCGGGACAGGGCCCAGGATGGCTACACCTTC. The gene calls are TRBV5-1 and TRBJ1-2; 9 bases are shared with TRBD1. V dropped 4 bases and J dropped 6; count of bases not matched to a gene: 7. Germline values: CDR1 SGHRS, CDR2 YFSETQ. The CDR3 is 14 amino acids. The whole variable domain, remainder taken from reference TRBV5-1 and TRBJ1-2, is KAGVTQTPRYLIKTRGQQVTLSCSPISGHRSVSWYQQTPGQGLQFLFEYFSETQRNKGNFPGRFSGRQFSNSRSEMNVSTLELGDSALYLCASSRDRAQDGYTFGSGTRLTVV.

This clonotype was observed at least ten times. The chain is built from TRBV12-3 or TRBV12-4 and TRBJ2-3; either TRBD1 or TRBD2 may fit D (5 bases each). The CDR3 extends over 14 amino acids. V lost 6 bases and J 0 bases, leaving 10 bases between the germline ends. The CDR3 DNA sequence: TGTGCCAGCAGGGGGACGGCTAGCACAGATACGCAGTATTTT. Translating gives CASRGTASTDTQYF.

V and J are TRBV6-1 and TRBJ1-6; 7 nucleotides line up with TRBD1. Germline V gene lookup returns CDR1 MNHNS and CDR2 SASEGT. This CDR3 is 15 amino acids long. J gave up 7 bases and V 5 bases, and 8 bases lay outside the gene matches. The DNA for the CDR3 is TGTGCCAGCAGTCCGAACAGGGGTTTCAATTCACCCCTCCACTTT. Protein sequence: CASSPNRGFNSPLHF.

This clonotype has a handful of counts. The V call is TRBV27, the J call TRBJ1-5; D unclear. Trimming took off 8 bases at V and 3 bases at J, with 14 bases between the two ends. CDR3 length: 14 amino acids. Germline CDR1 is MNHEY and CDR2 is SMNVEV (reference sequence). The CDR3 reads CASFPRIPNQPQHF. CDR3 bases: TGTGCCAGCTTCCCCAGGATCCCCAATCAGCCCCAGCATTTT.

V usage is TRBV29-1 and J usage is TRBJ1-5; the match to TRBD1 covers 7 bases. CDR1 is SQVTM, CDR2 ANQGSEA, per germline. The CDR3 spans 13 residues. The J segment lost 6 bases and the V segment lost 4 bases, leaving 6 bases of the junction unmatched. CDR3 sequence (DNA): TGCAGCGTTGTCACAGGGGAAAGTCAGCCCCAGCATTTT. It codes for CSVVTGESQPQHF.

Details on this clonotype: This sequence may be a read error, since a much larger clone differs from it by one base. The CDR3 sequence is CAGNQAGMETQYF. The CDR3 coding sequence is TGTGCCGGCAACCAAGCGGGTATGGAGACCCAGTACTTC. The V and J genes are TRBV28 and TRBJ2-5; a weak D match, TRBD2 (6 bases). Germline loops: CDR1 MDHEN, CDR2 SYDVKM. The CDR3 is 13 residues long. The V end lost 11 bases, the J end lost 5 bases, and 18 bases lay between the germline ends.

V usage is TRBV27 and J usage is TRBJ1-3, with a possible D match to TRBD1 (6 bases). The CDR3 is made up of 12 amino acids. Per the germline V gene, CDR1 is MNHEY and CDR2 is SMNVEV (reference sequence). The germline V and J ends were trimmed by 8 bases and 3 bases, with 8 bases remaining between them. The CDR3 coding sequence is TGTGCCAGCGGACAGAATGGAAACACCATATATTTT. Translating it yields CASGQNGNTIYF.

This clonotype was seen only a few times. CDR3 DNA: TGTGCCAGCAGCCCAAAGGACACCTCGAACACTGAAGCTTTCTTT. Its translation is CASSPKDTSNTEAFF. The gene calls are TRBV5-4 and TRBJ1-1, with a possible D match to TRBD1 (5 bases). V lost 4 bases and J 1 base, leaving 14 bases between the germline ends. The length of the CDR3 is 15 residues. Germline V lookup: CDR1 SGHNT, CDR2 YYREEE (reference sequence).

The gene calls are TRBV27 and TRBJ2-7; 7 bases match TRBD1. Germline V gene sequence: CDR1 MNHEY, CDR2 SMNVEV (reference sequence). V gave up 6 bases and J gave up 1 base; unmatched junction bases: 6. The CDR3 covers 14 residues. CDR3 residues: CASRLRDSSYEQYF. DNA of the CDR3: TGTGCCAGCAGACTCCGGGACAGTTCCTACGAGCAGTACTTC.

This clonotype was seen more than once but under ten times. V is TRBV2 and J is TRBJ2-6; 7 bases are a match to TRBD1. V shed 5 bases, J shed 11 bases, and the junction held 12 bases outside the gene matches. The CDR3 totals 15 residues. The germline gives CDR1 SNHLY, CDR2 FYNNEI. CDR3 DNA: TGTGCCAGCAGTCGACAGGGTGGGAGCCGGGACGTCCTGACTTTC. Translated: CASSRQGGSRDVLTF.

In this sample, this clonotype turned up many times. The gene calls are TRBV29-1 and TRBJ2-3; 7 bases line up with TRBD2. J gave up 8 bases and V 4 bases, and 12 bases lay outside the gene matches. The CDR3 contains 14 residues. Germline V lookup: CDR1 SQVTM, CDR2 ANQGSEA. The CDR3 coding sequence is TGCAGCGTTGGTGGTTTGCACAGCGGGACTACGCAGTATTTT. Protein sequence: CSVGGLHSGTTQYF.

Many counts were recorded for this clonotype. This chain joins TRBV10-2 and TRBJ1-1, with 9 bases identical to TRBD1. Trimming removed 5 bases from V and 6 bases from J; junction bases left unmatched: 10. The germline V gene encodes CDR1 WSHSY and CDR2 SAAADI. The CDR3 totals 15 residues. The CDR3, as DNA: TGCGCCAGCAGTCCAGCCTGGAGACAGGGGGCTGAAGCTTTCTTT. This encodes CASSPAWRQGAEAFF.

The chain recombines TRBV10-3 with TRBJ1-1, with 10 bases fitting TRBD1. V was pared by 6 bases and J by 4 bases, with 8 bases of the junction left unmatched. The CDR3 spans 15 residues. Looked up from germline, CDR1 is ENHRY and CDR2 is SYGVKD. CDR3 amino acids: CAIRPTGGEGTEAFF. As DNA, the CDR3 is TGTGCCATCAGACCGACAGGGGGCGAGGGCACTGAAGCTTTCTTT.

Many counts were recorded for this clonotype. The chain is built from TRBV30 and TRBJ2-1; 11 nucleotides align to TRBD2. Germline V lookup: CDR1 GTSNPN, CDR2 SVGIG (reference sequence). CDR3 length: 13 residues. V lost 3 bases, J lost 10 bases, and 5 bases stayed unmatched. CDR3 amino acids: CAWRLAGGGEQFF. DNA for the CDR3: TGTGCCTGGAGGCTAGCGGGGGGTGGCGAGCAGTTCTTC.

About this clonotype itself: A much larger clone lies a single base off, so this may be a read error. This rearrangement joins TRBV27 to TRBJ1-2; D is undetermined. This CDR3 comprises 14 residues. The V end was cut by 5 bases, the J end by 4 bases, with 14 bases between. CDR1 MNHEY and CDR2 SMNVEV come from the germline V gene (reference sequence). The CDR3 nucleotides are TGTGCCAGCAGTCCGTTCGGGAGGCCCTATGGCTACACCTTC. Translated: CASSPFGRPYGYTF.

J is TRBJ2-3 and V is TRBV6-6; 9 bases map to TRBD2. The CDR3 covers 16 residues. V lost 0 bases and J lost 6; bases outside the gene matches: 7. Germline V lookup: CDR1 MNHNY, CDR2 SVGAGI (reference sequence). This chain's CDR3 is CASSYSASGTADTQYF. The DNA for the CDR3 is TGTGCCAGCAGTTACTCGGCTAGCGGGACGGCCGATACGCAGTATTTT.

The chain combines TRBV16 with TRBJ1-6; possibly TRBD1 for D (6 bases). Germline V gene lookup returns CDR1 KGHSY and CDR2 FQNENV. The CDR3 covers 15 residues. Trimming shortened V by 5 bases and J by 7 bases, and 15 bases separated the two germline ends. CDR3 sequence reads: CASSEPGHRNSPLHF. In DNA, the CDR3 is TGTGCCAGCAGCGAGCCGGGACATAGGAATTCACCCCTCCACTTT.

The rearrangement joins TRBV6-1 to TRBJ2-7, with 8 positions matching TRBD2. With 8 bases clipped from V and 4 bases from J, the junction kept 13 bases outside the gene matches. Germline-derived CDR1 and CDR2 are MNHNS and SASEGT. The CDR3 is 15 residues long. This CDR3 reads CASAAGEAGRYEQYF. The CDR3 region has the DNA TGTGCCAGCGCAGCGGGAGAGGCGGGGAGGTACGAGCAGTACTTC.

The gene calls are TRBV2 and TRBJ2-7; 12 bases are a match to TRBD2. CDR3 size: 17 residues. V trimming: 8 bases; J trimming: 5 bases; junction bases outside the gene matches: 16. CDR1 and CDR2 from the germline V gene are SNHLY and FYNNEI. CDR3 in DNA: TGTGCCAGCCCGAGGGGCCCTAGCGGGAGGGCTTTCGACGAGCAGTACTTC. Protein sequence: CASPRGPSGRAFDEQYF.

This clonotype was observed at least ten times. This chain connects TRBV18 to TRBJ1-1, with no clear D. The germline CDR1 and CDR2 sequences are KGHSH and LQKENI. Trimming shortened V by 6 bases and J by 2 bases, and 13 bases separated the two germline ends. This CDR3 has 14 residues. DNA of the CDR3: TGTGCCAGCTCTCCTGTTGCTCTTAACACTGAAGCTTTCTTT. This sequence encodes CASSPVALNTEAFF.

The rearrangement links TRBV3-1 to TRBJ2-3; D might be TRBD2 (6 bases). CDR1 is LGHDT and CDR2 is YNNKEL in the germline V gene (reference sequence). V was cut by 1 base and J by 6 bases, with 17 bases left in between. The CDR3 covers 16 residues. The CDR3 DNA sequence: TGTGCCAGCAGCCAAGGAATAGCGGCCTGGAGGGATACGCAGTATTTT. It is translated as CASSQGIAAWRDTQYF.

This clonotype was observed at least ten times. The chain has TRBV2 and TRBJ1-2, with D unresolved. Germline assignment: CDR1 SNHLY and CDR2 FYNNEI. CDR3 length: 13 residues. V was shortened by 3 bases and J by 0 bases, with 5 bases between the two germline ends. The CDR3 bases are TGTGCCAGCAGTGAGCGGGCTAACTATGGCTACACCTTC. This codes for CASSERANYGYTF.